Listed below are T cell receptor beta chains from one sample, sequenced in a study of siplizumab effects on memory and regulatory T cells. This table comes from immunoSEQ multiplex PCR, and its TCRdb copy is limited to in-frame clones, with some not included. The sample lists fewer than 120,000 clones, approximately 92% occurring once. Material for sequencing was CD4+ T cells sorted from blood. The receptors here all came from a human donor in good health. Both conserved end residues are part of each CDR3. The D gene is left open where the match is weak. A row's size may be missing; if present it is once, few, many or a size class.

len	abundance	d_gene	j_gene	v_gene	CDR3aa	CDR3nt
16	NA	NA	TRBJ2-7	TRBV4-1	CASSPTGAGVSYEQYF	TGCGCCAGCAGCCCTACGGGGGCAGGAGTCTCCTACGAGCAGTACTTC
15	NA	TRBD1	TRBJ1-2	TRBV30	CAWSVRLRGQDGYTF	TGTGCCTGGAGTGTACGACTCAGGGGGCAGGATGGCTACACCTTC
20	NA	TRBD2	TRBJ2-7	TRBV18	CASSPPRGTSGGAGFYEQYF	TGTGCCAGCTCACCACCGCGCGGGACTAGCGGGGGGGCCGGTTTTTACGAGCAGTACTTC
15	NA	NA	TRBJ1-1	TRBV6-5	CASSYSWRSNTEAFF	TGTGCCAGCAGTTACTCTTGGCGGTCGAACACTGAAGCTTTCTTT
15	NA	NA	TRBJ2-2	TRBV5-8	CASSFGLHNTGELFF	TGTGCCAGCAGCTTTGGACTTCATAACACCGGGGAGCTGTTTTTT
13	NA	NA	TRBJ2-1	TRBV28	CASSDYSYNEQFF	TGTGCCAGCAGTGACTACTCCTACAATGAGCAGTTCTTC
13	NA	NA	TRBJ1-1	TRBV27	CASSSYMNTEAFF	TGTGCCAGCAGTTCATATATGAACACTGAAGCTTTCTTT
14	NA	NA	TRBJ2-1	TRBV5-6	CASTRRSSIYEQFF	TGTGCCAGCACCCGCCGGTCATCGATATATGAGCAGTTCTTC
15	NA	NA	TRBJ1-4	TRBV6-6	CASSMEGVPNEKLFF	TGTGCCAGCAGCATGGAGGGAGTACCTAATGAAAAACTGTTTTTT
15	NA	NA	TRBJ2-4	TRBV5-1	CASSLSEGGKNIQYF	TGCGCCAGCAGCTTGAGTGAAGGGGGCAAAAACATTCAGTACTTC
16	NA	TRBD2	TRBJ2-3	TRBV5-4	CASSVGTSGPQDTQYF	TGTGCCAGCAGCGTCGGGACTAGCGGGCCCCAAGATACGCAGTATTTT
13	NA	TRBD2	TRBJ2-7	TRBV7-9	CASSLEREGEQYF	TGTGCCAGCAGCTTAGAGCGGGAGGGCGAGCAGTACTTC
12	NA	NA	TRBJ2-7	TRBV6-5	CASSEQRHEQYF	TGTGCCAGCAGTGAGCAAAGGCACGAGCAGTACTTC
14	NA	NA	TRBJ2-2	TRBV6-1	CASIVWKVTGELFF	TGTGCCAGCATCGTGTGGAAGGTCACCGGGGAGCTGTTTTTT
13	NA	NA	TRBJ2-2	TRBV2	CASSERGTGELFF	TGTGCCAGCAGTGAGCGCGGCACCGGGGAGCTGTTTTTT
16	few	NA	TRBJ2-3	TRBV5-1	CASSSNPGLSTDTQYF	TGCGCCAGCAGCTCTAACCCGGGACTCTCCACAGATACGCAGTATTTT
15	NA	NA	TRBJ2-5	TRBV2	CASSEEGGPAETQYF	TGTGCCAGCAGTGAAGAAGGCGGACCCGCGGAGACCCAGTACTTC
16	NA	TRBD2	TRBJ2-1	TRBV5-1	CASSSSGTRPTNEQFF	TGCGCCAGCAGCTCCTCCGGGACTAGACCGACGAATGAGCAGTTCTTC
17	NA	NA	TRBJ2-7	TRBV10-3	CAISESTTFRTAYEQYF	TGTGCCATCAGTGAGTCGACTACTTTCCGGACCGCCTACGAGCAGTACTTC